There are many counts of the clone carrying this T cell receptor (beta chain). Its antigen is still unknown. Germline loops: CDR1 SGHVS, CDR2 FQNEAQ. Trimming cost V 3 bases and J 3 bases; bases outside gene matches: 17. The CDR3 runs to 19 residues. The sample comes from a study of T cells after yellow fever vaccination. Study background: SMART-Seq v4 Ultra Low Input handled preparation of low-cell-number fractions. Overall study findings and caveats: Clonotypes shared by both compartments, CD4 and CD8, made up a small share. The booster response re-showed most primary clones: about 96% CD4, around 90% CD8.

The TCR cDNA carried a universal primer site and UMIs from 5'RACE template switching. Using its own MiXCR run on the 5' RACE reads, TCRdb lists one record per CDR3 protein. Among 250,000 or so distinct CDR3 sequences listed, roughly 4% were seen once. The receptor's source is a man younger than 30 who received the YFV17D yellow fever vaccine. This chain joins TRBV7-8 and TRBJ2-7; 10 bases map to TRBD1. Sample: PBMCs, taken 15 days after the yellow fever booster vaccination. The CDR3 DNA follows: TGTGCCAGCAGCTTTAACCGGGGACAGGGGAATAGGATAAGCTACGAGCAGTACTTC. Amino acid sequence: CASSFNRGQGNRISYEQYF.